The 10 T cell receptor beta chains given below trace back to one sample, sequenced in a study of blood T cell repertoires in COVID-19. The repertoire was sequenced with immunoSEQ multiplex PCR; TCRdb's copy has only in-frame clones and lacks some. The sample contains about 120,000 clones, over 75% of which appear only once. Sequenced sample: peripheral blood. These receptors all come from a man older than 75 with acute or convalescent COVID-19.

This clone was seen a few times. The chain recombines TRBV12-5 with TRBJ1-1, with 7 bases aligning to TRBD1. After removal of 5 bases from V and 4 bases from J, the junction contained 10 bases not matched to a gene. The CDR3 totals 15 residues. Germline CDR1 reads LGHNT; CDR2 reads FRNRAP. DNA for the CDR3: TGTGCTAGTGGTGCCTACCACAGGGGAGGCACTGAAGCTTTCTTT. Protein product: CASGAYHRGGTEAFF. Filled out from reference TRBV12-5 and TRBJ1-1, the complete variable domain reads DARVTQTPRHKVTEMGQEVTMRCQPILGHNTVFWYRQTMMQGLELLAYFRNRAPLDDSGMPKDRFSAEMPDATLATLKIQPSEPRDSAVYFCASGAYHRGGTEAFFGQGTRLTVV.

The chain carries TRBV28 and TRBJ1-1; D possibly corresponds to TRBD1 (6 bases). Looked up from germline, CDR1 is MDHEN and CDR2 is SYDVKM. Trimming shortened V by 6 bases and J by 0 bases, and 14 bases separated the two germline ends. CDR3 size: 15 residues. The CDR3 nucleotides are TGTGCCAGCAGGGGGGCGGTCAGTATGAACACTGAAGCTTTCTTT. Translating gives CASRGAVSMNTEAFF.

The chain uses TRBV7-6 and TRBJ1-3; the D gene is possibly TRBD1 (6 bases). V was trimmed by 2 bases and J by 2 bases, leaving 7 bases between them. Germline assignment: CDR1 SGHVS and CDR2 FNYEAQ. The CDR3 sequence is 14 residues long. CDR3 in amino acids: CASSLSGAGNTIYF. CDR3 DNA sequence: TGTGCCAGCAGCTTATCAGGGGCTGGAAACACCATATATTTT.

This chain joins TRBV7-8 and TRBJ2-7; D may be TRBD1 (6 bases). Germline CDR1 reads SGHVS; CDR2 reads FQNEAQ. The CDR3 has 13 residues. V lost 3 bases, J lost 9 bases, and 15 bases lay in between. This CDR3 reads CASSFVLQGGQYF. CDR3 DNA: TGTGCCAGCAGCTTCGTACTACAGGGTGGGCAGTACTTC.

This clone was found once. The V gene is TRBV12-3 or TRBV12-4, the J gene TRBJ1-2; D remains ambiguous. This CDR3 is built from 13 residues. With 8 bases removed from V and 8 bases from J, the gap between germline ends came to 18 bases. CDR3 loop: CASGVSGARGYTF. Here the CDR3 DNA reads TGTGCCAGCGGCGTGAGCGGCGCGAGGGGCTACACCTTC.

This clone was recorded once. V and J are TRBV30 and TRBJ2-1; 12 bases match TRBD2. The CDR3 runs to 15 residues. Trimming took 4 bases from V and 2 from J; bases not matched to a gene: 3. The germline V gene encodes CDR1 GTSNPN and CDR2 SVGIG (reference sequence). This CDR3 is CAWIRLAGAYNEQFF. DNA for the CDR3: TGTGCCTGGATCAGACTAGCGGGGGCCTACAATGAGCAGTTCTTC.

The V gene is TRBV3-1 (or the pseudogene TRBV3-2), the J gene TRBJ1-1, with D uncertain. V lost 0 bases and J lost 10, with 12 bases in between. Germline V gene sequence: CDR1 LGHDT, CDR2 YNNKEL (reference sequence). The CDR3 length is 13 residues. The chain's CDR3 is CASSQDDRAGAFF. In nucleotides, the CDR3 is TGTGCCAGCAGCCAAGATGATCGGGCGGGAGCTTTCTTT.

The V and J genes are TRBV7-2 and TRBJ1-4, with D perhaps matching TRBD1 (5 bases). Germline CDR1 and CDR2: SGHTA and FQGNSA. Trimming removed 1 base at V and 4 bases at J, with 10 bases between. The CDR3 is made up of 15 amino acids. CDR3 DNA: TGTGCCAGCAGCTTAGTGGCAGGGCTTAATGAAAAACTGTTTTTT. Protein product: CASSLVAGLNEKLFF.

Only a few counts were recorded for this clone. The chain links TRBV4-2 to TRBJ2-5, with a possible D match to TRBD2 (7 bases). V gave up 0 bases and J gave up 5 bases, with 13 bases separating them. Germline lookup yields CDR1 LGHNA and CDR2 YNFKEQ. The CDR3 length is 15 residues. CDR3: CASSQETGGGETQYF. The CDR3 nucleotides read TGTGCCAGCAGCCAAGAGACGGGGGGCGGGGAGACCCAGTACTTC.

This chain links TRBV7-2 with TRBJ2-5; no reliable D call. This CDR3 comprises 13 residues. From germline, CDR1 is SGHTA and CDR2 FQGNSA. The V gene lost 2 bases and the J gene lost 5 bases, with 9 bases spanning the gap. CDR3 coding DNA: TGTGCCAGCAGCTTATCCCTAGGTGAGACCCAGTACTTC. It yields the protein CASSLSLGETQYF. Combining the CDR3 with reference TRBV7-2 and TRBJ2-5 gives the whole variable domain GAGVSQSPSNKVTEKGKDVELRCDPISGHTALYWYRQSLGQGLEFLIYFQGNSAPDKSGLPSDRFSAERTGGSVSTLTIQRTQQEDSAVYLCASSLSLGETQYFGPGTRLLVL.